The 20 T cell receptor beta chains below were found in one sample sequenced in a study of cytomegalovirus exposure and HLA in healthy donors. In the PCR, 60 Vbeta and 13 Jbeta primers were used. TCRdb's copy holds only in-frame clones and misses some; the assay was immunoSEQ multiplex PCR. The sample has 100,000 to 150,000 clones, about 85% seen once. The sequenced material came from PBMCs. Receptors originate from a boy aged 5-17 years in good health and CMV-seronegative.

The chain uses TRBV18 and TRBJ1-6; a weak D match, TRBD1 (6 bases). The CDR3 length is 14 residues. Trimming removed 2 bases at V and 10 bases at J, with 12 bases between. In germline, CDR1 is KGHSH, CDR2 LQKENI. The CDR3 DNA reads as TGTGCCAGCTCACCAGCACAGGGTGAGTCACCCCTCCACTTT. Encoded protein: CASSPAQGESPLHF.

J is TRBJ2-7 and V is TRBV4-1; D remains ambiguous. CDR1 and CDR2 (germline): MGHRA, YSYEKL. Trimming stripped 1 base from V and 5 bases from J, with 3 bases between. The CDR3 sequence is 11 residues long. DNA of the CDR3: TGCGCCAGCAGCCAAGGTAACGAGCAGTACTTC. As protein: CASSQGNEQYF.

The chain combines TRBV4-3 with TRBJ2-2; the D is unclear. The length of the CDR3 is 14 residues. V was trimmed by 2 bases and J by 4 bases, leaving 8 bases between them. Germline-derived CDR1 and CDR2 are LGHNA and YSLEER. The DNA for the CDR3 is TGCGCCAGCAGCCAACTACAGCTCACCGGGGAGCTGTTTTTT. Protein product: CASSQLQLTGELFF.

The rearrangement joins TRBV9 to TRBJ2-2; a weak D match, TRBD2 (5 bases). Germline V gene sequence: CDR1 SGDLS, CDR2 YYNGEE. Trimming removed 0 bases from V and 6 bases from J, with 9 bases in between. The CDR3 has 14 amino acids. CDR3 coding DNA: TGTGCCAGCAGCGTAGTGGAGGTCTCCGGGGAGCTGTTTTTT. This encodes CASSVVEVSGELFF.

The CDR3 coding sequence is TGCGCCAGCAGCGGGGACAGGGGGAACACTGAAGCTTTCTTT. Encoded protein: CASSGDRGNTEAFF. This rearrangement joins TRBV5-1 to TRBJ1-1, with 10 bases aligning to TRBD1. Per the germline V gene, CDR1 is SGHRS and CDR2 is YFSETQ. The CDR3 has 14 amino acids. V dropped 4 bases and J dropped 1; count of bases not matched to a gene: 1.

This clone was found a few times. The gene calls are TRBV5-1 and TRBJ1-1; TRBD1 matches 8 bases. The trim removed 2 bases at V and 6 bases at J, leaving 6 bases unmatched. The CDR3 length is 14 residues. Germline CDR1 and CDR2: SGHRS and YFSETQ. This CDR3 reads CASSFGQGRPEAFF. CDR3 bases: TGCGCCAGCAGCTTTGGACAGGGAAGACCTGAAGCTTTCTTT.

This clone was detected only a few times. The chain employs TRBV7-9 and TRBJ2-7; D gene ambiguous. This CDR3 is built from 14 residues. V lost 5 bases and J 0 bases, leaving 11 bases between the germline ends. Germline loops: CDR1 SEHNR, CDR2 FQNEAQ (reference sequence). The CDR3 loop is CASSPPPPSYEQYF. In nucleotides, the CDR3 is TGTGCCAGCAGCCCCCCTCCCCCCTCCTACGAGCAGTACTTC.

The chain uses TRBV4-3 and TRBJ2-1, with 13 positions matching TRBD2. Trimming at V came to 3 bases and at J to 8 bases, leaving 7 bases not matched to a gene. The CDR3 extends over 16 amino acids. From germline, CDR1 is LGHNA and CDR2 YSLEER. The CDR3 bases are TGCGCCAGCAGCCAGAGGACTAGCGGGAGTTATGATGAGCAGTTCTTC. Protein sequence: CASSQRTSGSYDEQFF.

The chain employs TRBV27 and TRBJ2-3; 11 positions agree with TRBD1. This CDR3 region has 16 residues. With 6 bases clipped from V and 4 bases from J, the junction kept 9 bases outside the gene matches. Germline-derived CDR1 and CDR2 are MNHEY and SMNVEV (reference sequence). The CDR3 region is CASSLVAGQGADTQYF. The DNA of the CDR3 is TGTGCCAGCAGCTTAGTGGCGGGACAGGGGGCAGATACGCAGTATTTT.

The CDR3 reads CASRVETGELFF. The CDR3, as DNA: TGCGCCAGCAGGGTGGAGACCGGGGAGCTGTTTTTT. V usage is TRBV4-3 and J usage is TRBJ2-2; D is unclear. V was pared by 6 bases and J by 5 bases, with 7 bases between. CDR3 length: 12 amino acids. The germline V gene has CDR1 LGHNA and CDR2 YSLEER.

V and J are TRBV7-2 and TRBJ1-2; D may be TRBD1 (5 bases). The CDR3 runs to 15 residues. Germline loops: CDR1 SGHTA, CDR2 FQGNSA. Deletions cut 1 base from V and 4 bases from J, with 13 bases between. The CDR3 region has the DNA TGTGCCAGCAGCTTAGGCTCCGGGGGAGTCTATGGCTACACCTTC. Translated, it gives CASSLGSGGVYGYTF.

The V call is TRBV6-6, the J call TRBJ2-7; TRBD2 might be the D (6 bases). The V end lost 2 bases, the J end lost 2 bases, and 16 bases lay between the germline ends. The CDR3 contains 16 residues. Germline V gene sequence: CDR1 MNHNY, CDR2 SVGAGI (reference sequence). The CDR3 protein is CASSYTNSGKAYEQYF. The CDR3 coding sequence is TGTGCCAGCAGTTACACAAATAGCGGAAAAGCCTACGAGCAGTACTTC.

The CDR3 loop is CASSARTGNEKLFF. CDR3 sequence (DNA): TGTGCCAGCAGCGCCCGGACAGGGAATGAAAAACTGTTTTTT. The chain joins TRBV2 to TRBJ1-4, with 8 bases fitting TRBD1. This CDR3 is built from 14 residues. Trimming removed 6 bases from V and 5 bases from J; junction bases left unmatched: 5. The germline gives CDR1 SNHLY, CDR2 FYNNEI. Full variable domain (outside the CDR3, taken from reference TRBV2 and TRBJ1-4): EPEVTQTPSHQVTQMGQEVILRCVPISNHLYFYWYRQILGQKVEFLVSFYNNEISEKSEIFDDQFSVERPDGSNFTLKIRSTKLEDSAMYFCASSARTGNEKLFFGSGTQLSVL.

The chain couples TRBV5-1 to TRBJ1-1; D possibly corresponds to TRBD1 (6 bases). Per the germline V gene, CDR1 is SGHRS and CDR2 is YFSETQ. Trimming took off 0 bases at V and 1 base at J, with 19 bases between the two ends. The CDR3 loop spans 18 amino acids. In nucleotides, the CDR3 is TGCGCCAGCAGCTTGGTCACTCTAGAACCGGGACAGAACACTGAAGCTTTCTTT. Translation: CASSLVTLEPGQNTEAFF.

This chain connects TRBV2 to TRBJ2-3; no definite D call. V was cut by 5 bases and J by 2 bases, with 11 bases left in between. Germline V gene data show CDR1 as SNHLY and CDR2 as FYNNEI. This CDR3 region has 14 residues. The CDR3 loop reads CASSPPPLTDTQYF. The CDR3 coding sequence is TGTGCCAGCAGTCCTCCCCCCCTCACAGATACGCAGTATTTT.

DNA for the CDR3: TGTGCCAGCAGCCAAGCCCTGGGACTAGCGGTCTACGAGCAGTACTTC. This encodes CASSQALGLAVYEQYF. This rearrangement joins TRBV14 to TRBJ2-7; 11 nucleotides line up with TRBD2. J was trimmed by 3 bases and V by 1 base; bases with no gene match: 5. The germline CDR1 and CDR2 sequences are SGHDN and FVKESK. The CDR3 has 16 amino acids.

CDR3 sequence (DNA): TGTGCCAGCAGCTTAGGGACAGGGTCCTACGAGCAGTACTTC. It is translated as CASSLGTGSYEQYF. The chain recombines TRBV7-2 with TRBJ2-7; 8 bases align to TRBD1. Germline values: CDR1 SGHTA, CDR2 FQGNSA. With 1 base clipped from V and 1 base from J, the junction kept 0 bases outside the gene matches. The CDR3 is 14 amino acids.

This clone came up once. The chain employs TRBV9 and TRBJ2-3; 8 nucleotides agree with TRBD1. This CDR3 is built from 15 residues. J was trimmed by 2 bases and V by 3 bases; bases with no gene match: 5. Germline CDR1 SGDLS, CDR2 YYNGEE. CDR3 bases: TGTGCCAGCAGCGCAGGGGGCAATCCCACAGATACGCAGTATTTT. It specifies CASSAGGNPTDTQYF.

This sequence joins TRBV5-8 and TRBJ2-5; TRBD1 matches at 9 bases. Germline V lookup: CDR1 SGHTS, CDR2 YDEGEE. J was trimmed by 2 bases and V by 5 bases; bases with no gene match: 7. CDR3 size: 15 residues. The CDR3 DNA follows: TGTGCCAGCAGGACCCCCGGGACAGGGCAAGAGACCCAGTACTTC. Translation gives CASRTPGTGQETQYF.

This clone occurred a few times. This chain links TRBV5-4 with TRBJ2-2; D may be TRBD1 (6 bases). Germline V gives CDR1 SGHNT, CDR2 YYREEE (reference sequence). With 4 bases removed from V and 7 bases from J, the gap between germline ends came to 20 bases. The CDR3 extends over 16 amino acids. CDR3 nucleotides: TGTGCCAGCAGCCCGGTAAAGACAGGCGGATTCGGGGAGCTGTTTTTT. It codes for CASSPVKTGGFGELFF.